The 11 T cell receptor beta chains given below trace back to one sample, sequenced in a study of regulatory T cells in long-lasting Graves disease. CDR3-region Arm-PCR and iRepertoire HTBI primers produced the TCR beta libraries. TCRdb re-analysed the multiplex PCR reads in MiXCR, keeping a single row per CDR3 protein. The sample holds approximately 390,000 distinct CDR3 sequences, about 17% seen once. Sample time point: newly diagnosed GD, antithyroid drugs for less than 3 months. Extracted PBMC RNA gave rise to the TCR library. This sample also belongs to another study, concerning T cells in Graves' hyperthyroidism and ophthalmopathy.

The sample was peripheral blood mononuclear cells (PBMCs), taken at new diagnosis, from a patient treated with antithyroid drugs. These receptors all come from a woman younger than 30 with Graves disease.

This clonotype was observed at least ten times. The rearrangement joins TRBV20-1 to TRBJ2-1; D is ambiguous. This CDR3 region has 14 residues. The V gene lost 2 bases and the J gene lost 1 base, with 9 bases spanning the gap. Germline-derived CDR1 and CDR2 are DFQATT and SNEGSKA (reference sequence). The CDR3 DNA reads as TGCAGTGCTAGACATCCGGTATCCTACAATGAGCAGTTCTTC. This translates into CSARHPVSYNEQFF.

V usage is TRBV10-1 and J usage is TRBJ2-7; maybe TRBD2 (5 bases). This CDR3 contains 15 residues. Trimming left V 0 bases short and J 2 bases short, with 11 bases between. Germline V gene lookup returns CDR1 WNHNN and CDR2 SYGVQD (reference sequence). CDR3 bases: TGCGCCAGCAGTGAGTCTTTTCTACTAGCCTACGAGCAGTACTTC. It yields the protein CASSESFLLAYEQYF.

V usage is TRBV7-9 and J usage is TRBJ1-2; 7 nucleotides agree with TRBD1. This CDR3 contains 14 residues. Trimming removed 1 base from V and 4 bases from J; junction bases left unmatched: 3. The germline V gene has CDR1 SEHNR and CDR2 FQNEAQ (reference sequence). In nucleotides, the CDR3 is TGTGCCAGCAGCTTAGGGGGACAGCTCTATGGCTACACCTTC. This sequence encodes CASSLGGQLYGYTF.

This clonotype was observed many times. The chain links TRBV20-1 to TRBJ1-5; no clear D gene. The CDR3 has 14 residues. CDR1 is DFQATT, CDR2 SNEGSKA, per germline (reference sequence). Trimming stripped 1 base from V and 7 bases from J, with 14 bases between. CDR3 bases: TGCAGTGCTAGAGTTGACACTGGAGGACAGCCCCAGCATTTT. Its protein is CSARVDTGGQPQHF.

At least ten counts were recorded for this clonotype. The chain carries TRBV9 and TRBJ2-7; no reliable D call. Germline loops: CDR1 SGDLS, CDR2 YYNGEE. This CDR3 region has 14 residues. The V gene lost 0 bases and the J gene lost 0 bases, with 7 bases spanning the gap. CDR3 nucleotide sequence: TGTGCCAGCAGCGTAGCGTGGTTCTCCTACGAGCAGTACTTC. This translates into CASSVAWFSYEQYF.

The rearrangement uses TRBV2 and TRBJ2-5; D is unclear. CDR1 SNHLY and CDR2 FYNNEI come from the germline V gene. This CDR3 region has 13 residues. Trimming cost V 1 base and J 7 bases, with 10 bases left between them. CDR3 amino acids: CASSEGDLGTQYF. In DNA, the CDR3 is TGTGCCAGCAGTGAAGGGGATCTTGGGACCCAGTACTTC.

Of note for this clonotype: This may come from a read error, since a much larger clone is one base off. The chain carries TRBV6-1 and TRBJ1-1; 7 bases match TRBD1. The CDR3 runs 14 residues. The germline V gene encodes CDR1 MNHNS and CDR2 SASEGT. The CDR3 reads CTSSAGTENTEAFF. The DNA for the CDR3 is TGTACCAGCAGCGCCGGGACAGAGAACACTGAAGCTTTCTTT.

V and J are TRBV6-2 or TRBV6-3 and TRBJ2-5, with D tentatively TRBD2 (5 bases). From germline, CDR1 is MNHEY and CDR2 SVGEGT. Trimming removed 5 bases from V and 10 bases from J, with 20 bases in between. This CDR3 region has 14 residues. The CDR3 bases are TGTGCCAGCAGTGATTCTGCTCCCCTGGGGAGCCAGTACTTC. It is translated as CASSDSAPLGSQYF.

This clonotype was seen at least ten times. This chain joins TRBV9 and TRBJ2-3; a weak D match, TRBD2 (5 bases). CDR3 length equals 14 residues. Per germline, CDR1 SGDLS and CDR2 YYNGEE. V shed 3 bases and J shed 6 bases, with 14 bases lying between them. This CDR3 reads CASSAASRMDTQYF. DNA for the CDR3: TGTGCCAGCAGCGCCGCTAGCCGTATGGATACGCAGTATTTT.

Notes on this clonotype: This likely comes from a read error, as the CDR3 has no conserved phenylalanine or tryptophan at its end. V usage is TRBV2 and J usage is TRBJ1-6, with unresolved D. V lost 7 bases and J 8 bases, leaving 15 bases between the germline ends. Germline V lookup: CDR1 SNHLY, CDR2 FYNNEI. CDR3 size: 14 residues. In DNA form, the CDR3 reads TGTGCCAGCACCCGGCGGGGAGGCGATTCACCCCTCCACTTG. Encoded protein: CASTRRGGDSPLHL.

This clonotype has ten or more counts. The chain carries TRBV6-2 or TRBV6-3 and TRBJ1-2; D remains unclear. Germline V gene lookup returns CDR1 MNHEY and CDR2 SVGEGT. The CDR3 is made up of 15 amino acids. V dropped 7 bases and J dropped 4 bases, with 19 bases sitting between them. The CDR3 coding sequence is TGTGCCAGCAACTTGGCTGGCAGTGGAGGCTATGGCTACACCTTC. This codes for CASNLAGSGGYGYTF.